The rows below give T cell receptor beta chains drawn from one sample of a study of persistence of HIV-infected CD4 T cells. These TCRs' antigens remain unknown. Assay: immunoSEQ multiplex PCR; the TCRdb copy retains only in-frame clones and omits some. The data show approximately 18,000 clones, 50% to 70% seen once. This specimen was CD4+ T cells sorted from PBMCs after roughly 20-hour stimulation, taken from a patient who received antiretroviral therapy. These receptors all stem from an adult woman with HIV who was CMV-seropositive. CDR3s include the opening cysteine and the closing phenylalanine or tryptophan. A D gene is named only where the DNA matches it firmly. A row's size may be missing; if present it is once, few, many or a size class.

v_call	d_call	clone_size	j_call	cdr3_length	cdr3_aa	cdr3_nt
TRBV19	NA	NA	TRBJ2-1	15	CASSIGRLGNNEQFF	TGTGCCAGTAGTATAGGCAGGCTAGGGAACAATGAGCAGTTCTTC
TRBV13	NA	NA	TRBJ1-1	12	CASSLGNTEAFF	TGTGCCAGCAGCTTAGGGAACACTGAAGCTTTCTTT
TRBV5-1	NA	NA	TRBJ1-2	14	CASSLGTSNYGYTF	TGCGCCAGCAGCTTGGGGACCAGCAACTATGGCTACACCTTC
TRBV5-1	NA	NA	TRBJ2-5	14	CASSVTGPQETQYF	TGCGCCAGCAGCGTGACAGGACCCCAAGAGACCCAGTACTTC
TRBV10-3	NA	NA	TRBJ1-1	14	CATNSRVEGTEAFF	TGTGCCACGAACAGCAGGGTCGAGGGCACTGAAGCTTTCTTT
TRBV30	NA	NA	TRBJ1-1	13	CAWSARSDTEAFF	TGTGCCTGGAGTGCCCGGAGCGACACTGAAGCTTTCTTT
TRBV7-3	TRBD2	NA	TRBJ2-3	14	CASSLGTSGDTQYF	TGTGCCAGCAGCTTAGGGACTAGCGGGGATACGCAGTATTTT
TRBV10-1	TRBD2	NA	TRBJ2-1	16	CASSEGTSGGHNEQFF	TGCGCCAGCAGTGAGGGGACTAGCGGGGGGCACAATGAGCAGTTCTTC
TRBV9	TRBD2	NA	TRBJ2-2	14	CASSVGTSTGELFF	TGTGCCAGCAGCGTTGGGACTAGCACCGGGGAGCTGTTTTTT
TRBV10-3	TRBD1	medium-sized	TRBJ1-2	13	CAISETGVNGYTF	TGTGCCATCAGTGAGACAGGGGTAAATGGCTACACCTTC
TRBV19	NA	NA	TRBJ2-3	16	CASSPRLPPHTDTQYF	TGTGCCAGTAGTCCCCGACTCCCTCCCCACACAGATACGCAGTATTTT
TRBV18	NA	NA	TRBJ1-2	15	CASSSLRGGNYGYTF	TGTGCCAGCTCCTCGCTCAGGGGAGGTAACTATGGCTACACCTTC
TRBV6-6	NA	NA	TRBJ1-1	16	CASRKQGEGVNTEAFF	TGTGCCAGCAGGAAGCAAGGGGAAGGAGTGAACACTGAAGCTTTCTTT
TRBV6-2/TRBV6-3	TRBD1	NA	TRBJ1-1	15	CASSYQGAHITEAFF	TGTGCCAGCAGTTACCAGGGGGCGCATATCACTGAAGCTTTCTTT
TRBV28	NA	NA	TRBJ1-4	13	CASSLVASEKLFF	TGTGCCAGCAGTTTAGTTGCATCTGAAAAACTGTTTTTT
TRBV3-1/TRBV3-2	TRBD1	NA	TRBJ2-2	15	CASKGTAANTGELFF	TGTGCCAGCAAGGGGACAGCCGCGAACACCGGGGAGCTGTTTTTT
TRBV6-5	TRBD2	NA	TRBJ2-2	14	CASSYSRGAGELFF	TGTGCCAGCAGTTACTCCCGGGGGGCCGGGGAGCTGTTTTTT
TRBV3-1/TRBV3-2	NA	NA	TRBJ1-6	16	CASSRSSGSGGSPLHF	TGTGCCAGCAGCCGATCCTCAGGGTCGGGAGGATCACCCCTCCACTTT
TRBV25-1	NA	once	TRBJ1-6	14	CASSDTGYNSPLHF	TGTGCCAGCAGTGATACAGGGTATAATTCACCCCTCCACTTT
TRBV27	NA	NA	TRBJ1-6	14	CASSRLGSNSPLHF	TGTGCCAGCAGTAGATTGGGTAGCAATTCACCCCTCCACTTT
TRBV6-2/TRBV6-3	NA	NA	TRBJ1-5	16	CASSYSSSLEGQPQHF	TGTGCCAGCAGTTACTCGAGTAGTCTTGAGGGACAGCCCCAGCATTTT
TRBV20-1	NA	NA	TRBJ1-2	11	CSSGTFGGYTF	TGCAGTTCCGGGACATTCGGTGGCTACACCTTC
TRBV11-1	TRBD2	NA	TRBJ2-5	16	CASSLGSGGARETQYF	TGTGCCAGCAGCCTCGGAAGCGGGGGGGCAAGGGAGACCCAGTACTTC
TRBV5-6	TRBD1	NA	TRBJ2-3	13	CAFTRDRSDTQYF	TGTGCCTTCACTCGGGACAGGTCTGATACGCAGTATTTT
TRBV14	NA	few	TRBJ2-7	12	CASSQVLFPKYF	TGTGCCAGCAGCCAAGTTCTTTTTCCCAAGTACTTC
TRBV6-5	NA	few	TRBJ2-7	15	CASSYRRDPPYEQYF	TGTGCCAGCAGTTACAGAAGGGACCCTCCCTACGAGCAGTACTTC
TRBV24-1	NA	NA	TRBJ2-1	12	CATSDWGNEQFF	TGTGCCACCAGTGATTGGGGCAATGAGCAGTTCTTC
TRBV20-1	NA	once	TRBJ1-1	11	CSAPGAERAFF	TGCAGTGCCCCAGGGGCCGAGAGGGCTTTCTTT
TRBV4-2	NA	NA	TRBJ2-3	13	CASSQRNTDTQYF	TGTGCCAGCAGCCAACGTAACACAGATACGCAGTATTTT
TRBV9	TRBD1	NA	TRBJ2-4	13	CASSVGQGNIQYF	TGTGCCAGCAGCGTGGGACAGGGCAACATTCAGTACTTC
TRBV2	TRBD2	NA	TRBJ2-1	14	CASSDGGGYGEQFF	TGTGCCAGCAGTGATGGGGGGGGTTACGGTGAGCAGTTCTTC
TRBV7-2	NA	NA	TRBJ1-2	13	CASSLLQFYGYTF	TGTGCCAGCAGCTTACTACAGTTCTATGGCTACACCTTC
TRBV7-9	NA	few	TRBJ1-2	13	CASSLALGRGYTF	TGTGCCAGCAGCTTAGCGCTAGGGCGTGGCTACACCTTC
TRBV18	TRBD1	NA	TRBJ1-6	19	CASSPLPTGDFGYNSPLHF	TGTGCCAGCTCACCACTCCCGACAGGGGATTTCGGCTATAATTCACCCCTCCACTTT
TRBV7-9	NA	NA	TRBJ2-3	16	CASSQLAVLSTDTQYF	TGTGCCAGCAGCCAGCTTGCGGTCCTTAGCACAGATACGCAGTATTTT
TRBV12-5	NA	NA	TRBJ1-1	13	CASGSELNTEAFF	TGTGCTAGTGGTAGTGAGCTGAACACTGAAGCTTTCTTT
TRBV10-1	NA	few	TRBJ2-3	16	CASSTTGGASTDTQYF	TGCGCCAGCAGTACGACGGGCGGTGCTAGCACAGATACGCAGTATTTT
TRBV2	NA	NA	TRBJ1-4	14	CASSPAGINEKLFF	TGTGCCAGCAGCCCGGCCGGGATAAATGAAAAACTGTTTTTT
TRBV13	TRBD2	few	TRBJ2-7	15	CASSLVLAGGYEQYF	TGTGCCAGCAGCTTAGTACTAGCGGGGGGCTACGAGCAGTACTTC
TRBV5-1	NA	medium-sized	TRBJ2-1	14	CASSSFGLYNEQFF	TGCGCCAGCAGCTCTTTCGGGCTGTACAATGAGCAGTTCTTC
TRBV19	TRBD1	NA	TRBJ2-5	16	CASSIEMRTGMETQYF	TGTGCCAGTAGTATCGAGATGAGGACAGGGATGGAGACCCAGTACTTC
TRBV18	TRBD1	NA	TRBJ1-1	17	CASSPRGGGASDTEAFF	TGTGCCAGCTCACCAAGAGGAGGGGGCGCGTCGGACACTGAAGCTTTCTTT
TRBV6-1	NA	NA	TRBJ1-1	15	CASSEYPTHTQEAFF	TGTGCCAGCAGTGAGTATCCGACGCACACACAAGAAGCTTTCTTT
TRBV2	NA	large	TRBJ1-5	14	CASTSEIGNQPQHF	TGTGCCAGCACCTCAGAAATAGGCAATCAGCCCCAGCATTTT
TRBV3-1/TRBV3-2	NA	NA	TRBJ1-6	13	CASSQVPNSPLHF	TGTGCCAGCAGCCAAGTGCCAAATTCACCCCTCCACTTT